The 24 T cell receptor beta chains below were found in one sample sequenced in a study of T cell responses to AZD1222 COVID-19 vaccine. Only in-frame clones appear in the TCRdb table, and some are missing; sequencing was by immunoSEQ multiplex PCR. The data contain some 150,000 clones, roughly 92% of them seen just once; the ten biggest clones take up approximately 5.4%. The source was peripheral blood, collected on day 0 of AZD1222 vaccination. These receptors all stem from an adult in good health.

The chain recombines TRBV6-5 with TRBJ1-6, with D perhaps matching TRBD1 (5 bases). The CDR3 has 14 amino acids. Germline lookup yields CDR1 MNHEY and CDR2 SVGAGI. V gave up 7 bases and J gave up 7 bases, with 14 bases separating them. CDR3 DNA: TGTGCCAGCACCCCCGGGCAGGGAAATTCACCCCTCCACTTT. It is translated as CASTPGQGNSPLHF.

The chain employs TRBV18 and TRBJ1-1; D may be TRBD1 (5 bases). CDR1 and CDR2 from the germline V gene are KGHSH and LQKENI. The CDR3 is made up of 14 amino acids. Trimming took 4 bases from V and 1 from J, leaving 10 bases between them. This CDR3 reads CASSRGGENTEAFF. The CDR3 DNA reads TGTGCCAGCTCACGAGGAGGGGAGAACACTGAAGCTTTCTTT. The full variable domain, completed using reference TRBV18 and TRBJ1-1, is NAGVMQNPRHLVRRRGQEARLRCSPMKGHSHVYWYRQLPEEGLKFMVYLQKENIIDESGMPKERFSAEFPKEGPSILRIQQVVRGDSAAYFCASSRGGENTEAFFGQGTRLTVV.

The genes are TRBV9 and TRBJ2-1; TRBD2 matches 9 bases. Per the germline V gene, CDR1 is SGDLS and CDR2 is YYNGEE. The CDR3 extends over 18 amino acids. V was clipped by 0 bases and J by 3 bases; unmatched bases: 10. The CDR3 reads CASSVGLAERLDYNEQFF. DNA for the CDR3: TGTGCCAGCAGCGTAGGACTAGCGGAGAGGTTGGACTACAATGAGCAGTTCTTC.

The chain has TRBV4-1 and TRBJ1-1; 8 bases map to TRBD1. Germline values: CDR1 MGHRA, CDR2 YSYEKL. The trim removed 5 bases at V and 0 bases at J, leaving 5 bases unmatched. There are 15 residues in the CDR3. The CDR3 nucleotides read TGCGCCAGCAGCGACCGACAGGGGATGAACACTGAAGCTTTCTTT. The encoded protein is CASSDRQGMNTEAFF.

CDR3 sequence reads: CASSQDRLAELGEQYF. Here the CDR3 DNA reads TGTGCCAGCAGCCAAGATAGACTAGCGGAGCTGGGTGAGCAGTACTTC. This rearrangement joins TRBV3-1 (or the pseudogene TRBV3-2) to TRBJ2-7; 9 bases are a match to TRBD2. This CDR3 is 16 amino acids long. Per germline, CDR1 LGHDT and CDR2 YNNKEL (reference sequence). V lost 0 bases, J lost 7 bases, and 10 bases stayed unmatched.

The gene calls are TRBV7-9 and TRBJ2-7; TRBD1 matches 7 bases. V lost 6 bases to trimming and J lost 5 bases; unmatched junction nucleotides: 7. The CDR3 spans 13 residues. The germline CDR1 and CDR2 sequences are SEHNR and FQNEAQ (reference sequence). The CDR3 DNA follows: TGTGCCAGCAGTTTGGGACAGACCGACGAGCAGTACTTC. Its protein is CASSLGQTDEQYF.

This chain links TRBV28 with TRBJ1-1; 7 bases are shared with TRBD1. V lost 7 bases and J lost 0; bases outside the gene matches: 14. CDR3 length: 17 residues. Per the germline V gene, CDR1 is MDHEN and CDR2 is SYDVKM. The CDR3 DNA reads TGTGCCAGCAACCTCAGGGGACAGTGGTTTATGAACACTGAAGCTTTCTTT. Its protein is CASNLRGQWFMNTEAFF.

This chain links TRBV24-1 with TRBJ2-7; 9 nucleotides align to TRBD1. The V segment lost 4 bases and the J segment 5 bases; nucleotides outside the gene matches: 11. The CDR3 runs 16 residues. Per the germline V gene, CDR1 is KGHDR and CDR2 is SFDVKD. The CDR3 here is CATSDFTGTGSNEQYF. For the CDR3, the DNA is TGTGCCACCAGTGACTTCACCGGGACAGGGAGTAACGAGCAGTACTTC.

This clone has just one count. The chain carries TRBV5-4 and TRBJ2-7; 7 bases are a match to TRBD1. The CDR3 spans 14 residues. Germline trimming cut 0 bases from V and 3 bases from J; bases unmatched to any gene: 3. Germline-derived CDR1 and CDR2 are SGHNT and YYREEE (reference sequence). CDR3 DNA: TGTGCCAGCAGCTTGGTTCAGGGGGACTACGAGCAGTACTTC. It is translated as CASSLVQGDYEQYF.

The rearrangement joins TRBV10-3 to TRBJ2-2; D is possibly TRBD2 (6 bases). Germline V gene data show CDR1 as ENHRY and CDR2 as SYGVKD. This CDR3 is 14 amino acids long. Trimming removed 7 bases from V and 4 bases from J, with 13 bases in between. CDR3 DNA sequence: TGTGCCATCAACGGGCAGGGAGGCACCGGGGAGCTGTTTTTT. Residues: CAINGQGGTGELFF.

This clone occurred once. CDR3 sequence reads: CASSPGTSGGRETQYF. The CDR3 DNA reads TGTGCCAGCAGCCCTGGGACTAGCGGGGGGAGGGAGACCCAGTACTTC. V is TRBV3-1 (or the pseudogene TRBV3-2) and J is TRBJ2-5; 15 bases agree with TRBD2. Per germline, CDR1 LGHDT and CDR2 YNNKEL (reference sequence). The J segment lost 5 bases and the V segment lost 4 bases, leaving 5 bases of the junction unmatched. There are 16 residues in the CDR3.

The chain carries TRBV6-5 and TRBJ1-6; D gene uncertain. The length of the CDR3 is 15 residues. Per the germline V gene, CDR1 is MNHEY and CDR2 is SVGAGI. The V end was cut by 6 bases, the J end by 7 bases, with 16 bases between. The CDR3 nucleotides are TGTGCCAGCAGCTTATTCGATCGAGGGAATTCACCCCTCCACTTT. Amino acid sequence: CASSLFDRGNSPLHF.

The rearrangement joins TRBV28 to TRBJ1-2; no firm D call. Germline loops: CDR1 MDHEN, CDR2 SYDVKM. CDR3 length: 12 amino acids. V was clipped by 5 bases and J by 4 bases, with 8 bases between them. CDR3 loop: CASSPRAYGYTF. In DNA form, the CDR3 reads TGTGCCAGCAGTCCCCGGGCCTATGGCTACACCTTC.

The chain joins TRBV7-2 to TRBJ2-2, with 7 positions matching TRBD2. Germline loops: CDR1 SGHTA, CDR2 FQGNSA. The CDR3 spans 16 residues. V dropped 3 bases and J dropped 4; count of bases not matched to a gene: 8. The CDR3 DNA follows: TGTGCCAGCAGCTTTCGAAGATGGACTAGCACCGGGGAGCTGTTTTTT. Its translation is CASSFRRWTSTGELFF.

The chain combines TRBV10-3 with TRBJ2-6; D uncertain. V was pared by 11 bases and J by 0 bases, with 5 bases between. The CDR3 consists of 12 residues. CDR1 is ENHRY and CDR2 is SYGVKD in the germline V gene. CDR3 residues: CASDSGANVLTF. The CDR3 DNA follows: TGTGCCTCGGACTCTGGGGCCAACGTCCTGACTTTC.

V and J are TRBV23-1 and TRBJ2-2; D not resolved. TRBV23-1 belongs to the ORF category, with a function that is uncertain. The V end lost 10 bases, the J end lost 7 bases, and 16 bases lay between the germline ends. The CDR3 is 13 amino acids. CDR3 nucleotides: TGCGCCACCGGAGTTAGAGTCAGCGGGGAGCTGTTTTTT. Translation gives CATGVRVSGELFF.

V usage is TRBV6-5 and J usage is TRBJ1-2; TRBD1 aligns across 10 bases. The ends lost 4 bases at V and 4 bases at J; junction bases unmatched: 6. Germline V gives CDR1 MNHEY, CDR2 SVGAGI. The CDR3 has 15 amino acids. CDR3: CASSSGQGGAYGYTF. The CDR3 region has the DNA TGTGCCAGCAGTTCTGGACAGGGGGGGGCCTATGGCTACACCTTC.

This chain uses TRBV10-1 with TRBJ1-6, with D unresolved. The V end lost 3 bases, the J end lost 7 bases, and 13 bases lay between the germline ends. The germline CDR1 and CDR2 sequences are WNHNN and SYGVQD (reference sequence). The CDR3 totals 15 residues. In nucleotides, the CDR3 is TGCGCCAGCAGTGATTTCCGAGCTGGAAATTCACCCCTCCACTTT. Translation gives CASSDFRAGNSPLHF.

V and J are TRBV28 and TRBJ1-2; the D gene is possibly TRBD1 (6 bases). The CDR3 covers 14 residues. Trimming pared 5 bases from V and 2 bases from J, leaving 12 bases between. From germline, CDR1 is MDHEN and CDR2 SYDVKM. CDR3 nucleotides: TGTGCCAGCAGTGTTACAGGGACGAACTATGGCTACACCTTC. Its protein is CASSVTGTNYGYTF.

This chain uses TRBV2 with TRBJ2-2, with TRBD2 identical over 10 bases. There are 15 residues in the CDR3. V lost 3 bases and J lost 6; bases outside the gene matches: 4. CDR1 SNHLY and CDR2 FYNNEI come from the germline V gene. As DNA, the CDR3 is TGTGCCAGCAGTGAGGCTAGCGGGAGTTCCGGGGAGCTGTTTTTT. This encodes CASSEASGSSGELFF.

The rearrangement joins TRBV11-2 to TRBJ2-3, with 13 bases matching TRBD2. This CDR3 has 16 amino acids. V dropped 6 bases and J dropped 7; count of bases not matched to a gene: 10. Germline CDR1 and CDR2: SGHAT and FQNNGV. CDR3 coding DNA: TGTGCCAGCAGGCGAACTGGGACTAGCGGGACCTATACGCAGTATTTT. Its translation: CASRRTGTSGTYTQYF.

V is TRBV6-1 and J is TRBJ2-7, with TRBD1 identical over 10 bases. Germline V CDR1 and CDR2: MNHNS, SASEGT. This CDR3 has 14 residues. Unmatched junction bases numbered 3, after V lost 5 bases and J lost 2 bases. CDR3 sequence (DNA): TGTGCCAGCAGTCGGACAGGGGGGGCCTACGAGCAGTACTTC. Its protein is CASSRTGGAYEQYF.

The CDR3 region has the DNA TGTGCCAGCAGCCCACTAGCGGGGGGGCCCTACGAGCAGTACTTC. Residues: CASSPLAGGPYEQYF. The rearrangement uses TRBV3-1 (or the pseudogene TRBV3-2) and TRBJ2-7, with 13 positions matching TRBD2. The CDR3 covers 15 residues. CDR1 is LGHDT, CDR2 YNNKEL, per germline (reference sequence). The junction had 2 bases not matched to a gene; V was cut back by 4 bases and J by 2 bases.

The chain joins TRBV15 to TRBJ2-1; D may be TRBD1 (6 bases). The CDR3 loop spans 17 amino acids. CDR1 LNHNV and CDR2 YYDKDF come from the germline V gene (reference sequence). V was clipped by 5 bases and J by 3 bases, with 20 bases between them. DNA for the CDR3: TGTGCCACCAGCTTGACAACAGGGAACCTCAACTACAATGAGCAGTTCTTC. Amino acids: CATSLTTGNLNYNEQFF. Supplemented by reference TRBV15 and TRBJ2-1, the full variable domain reads DAMVIQNPRYQVTQFGKPVTLSCSQTLNHNVMYWYQQKSSQAPKLLFHYYDKDFNNEADTPDNFQSRRPNTSFCFLDIRSPGLGDTAMYLCATSLTTGNLNYNEQFFGPGTRLTVL.